The source of this TCR beta chain is a study of cytomegalovirus exposure and HLA in healthy donors. Study conclusions and caveats: The investigators catalogued 150 to 200 TCR beta chains as cytomegalovirus-associated. It was taken for granted in presence/absence analyses that sequencing depth across donors was roughly uniform. Differences between HLA loci emerged in a later analysis of TCR association rates, with DRB1 most and HLA-C fewest.

The study ran its PCR with 60 Vbeta and 13 Jbeta primers. Profiling relied on immunoSEQ multiplex PCR, and the TCRdb table lists in-frame clones only, not all of them. Of about 100,000 clones listed, roughly 82% are singletons. Regarding donors, all were healthy bone marrow donors. V was clipped by 5 bases and J by 4 bases; unmatched bases: 7. Germline loops: CDR1 SEHNR, CDR2 FQNEAQ (reference sequence). The CDR3 extends over 15 amino acids. In the case of this clone: What it recognizes is unknown.

The sequence came from a man between 25 and 39 years old in good health and CMV-seropositive. The sequenced sample consisted of PBMCs. The J gene is TRBJ2-1, the V gene TRBV7-9, with TRBD2 matching over 8 bases. The CDR3 loop is CASSPGGSRYNEQFF. The CDR3 region has the DNA TGTGCCAGCAGCCCGGGGGGGAGTAGATACAATGAGCAGTTCTTC.